One and the same sample provided the 4 T cell receptor beta chains below, sequenced in a study of tissue T cells after allogeneic stem cell transplantation. Clones were read by immunoSEQ multiplex PCR, and TCRdb kept only the in-frame ones, dropping some. The repertoire holds over 1,000 clones, 44% seen once, with 44% in the top ten. The sequencing used esophageal tissue, collected at autopsy. These receptors all come from a female patient aged 40-69 years with steroid-refractory graft-versus-host disease after an allogeneic stem cell transplant. Some of the T cells may derive from the graft donor.

This clone ranks as hyperexpanded. The chain combines TRBV5-1 with TRBJ1-4; 9 bases line up with TRBD1. V shed 4 bases and J 7 bases; nucleotides not matched to a gene: 2. Looked up from germline, CDR1 is SGHRS and CDR2 is YFSETQ. The CDR3 extends over 13 amino acids. CDR3 nucleotides: TGCGCCAGCAGCAAGGGACAGGGTGAAAAACTGTTTTTT. It encodes CASSKGQGEKLFF.

V and J are TRBV9 and TRBJ1-5; TRBD1 might be the D (5 bases). Germline CDR1 SGDLS, CDR2 YYNGEE. The CDR3 runs to 13 residues. Trimming shortened V by 3 bases and J by 7 bases, and 11 bases separated the two germline ends. The DNA of the CDR3 is TGTGCCAGCAGCGCCGGAAGGGGCCAGCCCCAGCATTTT. Its translation: CASSAGRGQPQHF.

This clone showed up just a few times. The chain couples TRBV30 to TRBJ1-3; TRBD1 agrees at 7 bases. Germline V gene sequence: CDR1 GTSNPN, CDR2 SVGIG (reference sequence). The CDR3 has 11 residues. The CDR3 reads CATGAGNTIYF. The CDR3 nucleotides read TGTGCAACAGGGGCTGGAAACACCATATATTTT.

This clone was recorded a few times. The CDR3 sequence is CASSKQGSSYNEQFF. In DNA form, the CDR3 reads TGCGCCAGCAGCAAACAGGGTAGCTCCTACAATGAGCAGTTCTTC. The chain carries TRBV5-1 and TRBJ2-1; maybe TRBD1 (6 bases). The CDR3 covers 15 residues. The V gene's germline CDR1 is SGHRS and CDR2 YFSETQ. Between the trimmed V and J ends, which lost 4 bases and 0 bases, there was a span of 11 bases.